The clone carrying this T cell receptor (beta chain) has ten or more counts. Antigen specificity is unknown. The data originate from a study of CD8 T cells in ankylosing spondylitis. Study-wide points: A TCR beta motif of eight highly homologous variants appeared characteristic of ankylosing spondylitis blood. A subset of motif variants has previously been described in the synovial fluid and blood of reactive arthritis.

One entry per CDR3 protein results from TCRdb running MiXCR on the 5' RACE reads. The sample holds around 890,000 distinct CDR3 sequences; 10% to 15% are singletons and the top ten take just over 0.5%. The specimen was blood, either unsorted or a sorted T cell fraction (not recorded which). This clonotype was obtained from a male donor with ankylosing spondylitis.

CDR3 amino acids: CSAPRGLAGRNEQFF. The CDR3 DNA reads as TGCAGTGCTCCCCGCGGACTAGCGGGAAGGAATGAGCAGTTCTTC. The gene calls are TRBV20-1 and TRBJ2-1; 12 bases line up with TRBD2. The length of the CDR3 is 15 residues. The germline V gene has CDR1 DFQATT and CDR2 SNEGSKA (reference sequence). Losses at the gene ends were 5 bases for V and 7 bases for J; bases not matched to a gene: 9.